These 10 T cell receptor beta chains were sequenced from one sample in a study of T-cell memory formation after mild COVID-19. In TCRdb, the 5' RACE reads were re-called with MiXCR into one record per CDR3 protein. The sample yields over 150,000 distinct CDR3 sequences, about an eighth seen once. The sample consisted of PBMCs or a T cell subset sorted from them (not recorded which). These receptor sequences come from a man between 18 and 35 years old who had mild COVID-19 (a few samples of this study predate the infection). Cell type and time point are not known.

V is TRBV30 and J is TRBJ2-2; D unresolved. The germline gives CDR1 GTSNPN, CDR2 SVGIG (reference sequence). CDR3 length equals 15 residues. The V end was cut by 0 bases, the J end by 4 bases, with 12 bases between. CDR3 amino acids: CAWSVAPGVTGELFF. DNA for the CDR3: TGTGCCTGGAGTGTAGCCCCCGGAGTCACCGGGGAGCTGTTTTTT.

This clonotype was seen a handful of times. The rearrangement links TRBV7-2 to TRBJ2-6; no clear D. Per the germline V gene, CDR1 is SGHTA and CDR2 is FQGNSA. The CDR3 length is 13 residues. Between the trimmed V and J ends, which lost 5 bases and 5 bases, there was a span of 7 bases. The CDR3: CASSQNWANVLTF. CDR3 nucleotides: TGTGCCAGCAGCCAGAACTGGGCCAACGTCCTGACTTTC. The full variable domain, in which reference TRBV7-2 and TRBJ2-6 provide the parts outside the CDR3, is GAGVSQSPSNKVTEKGKDVELRCDPISGHTALYWYRQSLGQGLEFLIYFQGNSAPDKSGLPSDRFSAERTGGSVSTLTIQRTQQEDSAVYLCASSQNWANVLTFGAGSRLTVL.

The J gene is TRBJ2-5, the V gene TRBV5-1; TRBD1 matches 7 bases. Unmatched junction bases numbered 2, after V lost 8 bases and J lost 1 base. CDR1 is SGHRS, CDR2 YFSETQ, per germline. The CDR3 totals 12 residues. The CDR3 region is CASRDSQETQYF. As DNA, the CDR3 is TGCGCCAGTAGGGACAGCCAAGAGACCCAGTACTTC.

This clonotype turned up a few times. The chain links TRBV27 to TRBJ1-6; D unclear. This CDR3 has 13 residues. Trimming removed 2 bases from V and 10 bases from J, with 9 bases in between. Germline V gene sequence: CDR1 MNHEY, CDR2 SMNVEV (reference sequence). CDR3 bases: TGTGCCAGCAGTTTACGAGAGGAATCACCCCTCCACTTT. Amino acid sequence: CASSLREESPLHF.

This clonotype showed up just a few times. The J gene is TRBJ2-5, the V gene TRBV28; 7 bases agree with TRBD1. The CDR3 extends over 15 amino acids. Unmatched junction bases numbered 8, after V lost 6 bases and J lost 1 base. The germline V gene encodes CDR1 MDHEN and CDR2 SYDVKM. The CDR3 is CASSTTYRGQETQYF. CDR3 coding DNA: TGTGCCAGCAGCACGACCTACAGGGGCCAAGAGACCCAGTACTTC.

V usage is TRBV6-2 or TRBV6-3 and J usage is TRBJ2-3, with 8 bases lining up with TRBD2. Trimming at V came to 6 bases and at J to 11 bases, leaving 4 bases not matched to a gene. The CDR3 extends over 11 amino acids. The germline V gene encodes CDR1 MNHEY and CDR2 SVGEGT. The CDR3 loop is CASSPAGVQYF. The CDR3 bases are TGTGCCAGCAGCCCAGCGGGGGTGCAGTATTTT.

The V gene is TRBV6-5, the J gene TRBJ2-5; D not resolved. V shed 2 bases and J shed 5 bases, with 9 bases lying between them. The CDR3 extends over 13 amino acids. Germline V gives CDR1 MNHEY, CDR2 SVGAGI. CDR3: CASSYQVGETQYF. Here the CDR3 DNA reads TGTGCCAGCAGTTACCAGGTTGGGGAGACCCAGTACTTC.

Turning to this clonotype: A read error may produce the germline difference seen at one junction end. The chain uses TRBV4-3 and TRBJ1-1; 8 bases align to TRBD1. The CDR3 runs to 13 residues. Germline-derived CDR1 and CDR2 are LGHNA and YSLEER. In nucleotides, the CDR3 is TGCGCCAGCAGCCGGACAGGGAACACTGAAGATTTCTTT. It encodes CASSRTGNTEDFF.

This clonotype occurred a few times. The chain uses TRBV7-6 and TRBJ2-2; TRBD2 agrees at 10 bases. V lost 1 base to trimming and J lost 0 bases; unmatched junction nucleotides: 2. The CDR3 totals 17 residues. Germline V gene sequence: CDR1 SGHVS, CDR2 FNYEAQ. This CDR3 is CASSLVAGGPNTGELFF. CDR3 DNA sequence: TGTGCCAGCAGCTTAGTAGCGGGGGGTCCGAACACCGGGGAGCTGTTTTTT.

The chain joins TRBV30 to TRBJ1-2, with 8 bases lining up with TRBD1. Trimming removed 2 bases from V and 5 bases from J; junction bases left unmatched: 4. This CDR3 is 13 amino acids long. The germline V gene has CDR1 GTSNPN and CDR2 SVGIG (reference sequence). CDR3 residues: CAWSYRTGYGYTF. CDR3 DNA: TGTGCCTGGAGTTATCGGACAGGGTATGGCTACACCTTC.